A single T cell receptor (beta chain) is shown here with its context. No antigen is known for it. Base qualities were left out, and no much larger clone turns up one base away. The source of the sample is a study of T cell changes during pregnancy in multiple sclerosis (dated by TCRdb to the late 2010s). Background for the entire study: In women with multiple sclerosis, the researchers looked at how the T cell repertoire shifted as pregnancy progressed.

The method behind the library was the immunoSEQ multiplex PCR assay. TCRdb provides this immuneACCESS table in a form limited to in-frame rearrangements. Some clones are lacking; in checked studies, under half of them reflect an unresolved V gene, and why the rest are absent is not known. The sample includes some 80,000 clones, with about 92% observed a single time. The ten most abundant clones make up approximately 1.4% of the sample. Trimming removed 3 bases from V and 0 bases from J, leaving 16 bases between the germline ends. The CDR1 and CDR2 encoded by the germline V gene are SGDLS and YYNGEE. The CDR3 goes from the cysteine to the phenylalanine over 17 residues. CDR3 DNA only is kept here, 51 bases in frame from base 1.

Material: peripheral blood, obtained before pregnancy. The chain is encoded by TRBV9 joined to TRBJ1-3; no D segment can be confidently identified. This sequence was found in a female donor with multiple sclerosis, enrolled in a pregnancy study. At the DNA level, the sequence is TGTGCCAGCAGCGCCCATCTCGGGGAGAGCTCTGGAAACACCATATATTTT. It is translated as CASSAHLGESSGNTIYF.